The 9 T cell receptor beta chains presented below share a single source sample, sequenced in a study of spatial heterogeneity in lung cancer. Using its own MiXCR run on the 5' RACE reads, TCRdb lists one record per CDR3 protein. The sample includes 50,000 or so distinct CDR3 sequences, 12% of them seen just once. Time point specified: sample taken at primary tumor resection. Unsorted tumor, nontumor lung tissue or cryopreserved PBMC supplied the whole RNA. The source was PBMCs, collected at surgery. The receptor set was obtained from a female donor with early-stage non-small cell lung cancer.

This clonotype has only a few counts. Here the CDR3 reads CASSTYGRGRGTGELFF. The CDR3 DNA reads as TGTGCCAGCAGCACTTATGGCAGGGGGCGCGGCACCGGGGAGCTGTTTTTT. The chain joins TRBV7-2 to TRBJ2-2; 8 bases line up with TRBD1. Germline CDR1 SGHTA, CDR2 FQGNSA. With 5 bases clipped from V and 4 bases from J, the junction kept 12 bases outside the gene matches. The CDR3 runs 17 residues.

This clonotype showed up many times. V usage is TRBV19 and J usage is TRBJ2-3, with D perhaps TRBD1 (5 bases). The germline V gene encodes CDR1 LNHDA and CDR2 SQIVND (reference sequence). V shed 4 bases and J shed 0 bases, with 14 bases lying between them. CDR3 length: 16 residues. CDR3 amino acids: CASSNRQSTSTDTQYF. CDR3 sequence (DNA): TGTGCCAGTAGTAACCGACAGTCTACTAGCACAGATACGCAGTATTTT.

This clonotype came up many times. The CDR3, as DNA: TGTGCCAGCAGCTCACTAGCGGGGGGGAGGAATGAGCAGTTCTTC. Translating gives CASSSLAGGRNEQFF. The rearrangement joins TRBV6-5 to TRBJ2-1; 13 bases are shared with TRBD2. The CDR3 runs to 15 residues. The ends lost 6 bases at V and 7 bases at J; junction bases unmatched: 6. Germline V lookup: CDR1 MNHEY, CDR2 SVGAGI.

The chain joins TRBV11-2 to TRBJ2-1; perhaps D is TRBD1 or TRBD2 (5 bases each). The CDR3 sequence is 13 residues long. Germline assignment: CDR1 SGHAT and CDR2 FQNNGV. Trimming left V 5 bases short and J 8 bases short, with 13 bases between. The CDR3 DNA sequence: TGTGCCAGCAGCCTGGGACGGTCGGATGAGCAGTTCTTC. Amino acid sequence: CASSLGRSDEQFF.

This clonotype was recorded a few times. This chain joins TRBV28 and TRBJ1-5; weak D call: TRBD1 (6 bases). The CDR3 runs to 16 residues. Per germline, CDR1 MDHEN and CDR2 SYDVKM. V dropped 4 bases and J dropped 2 bases, with 15 bases sitting between them. Written as DNA, the CDR3 is TGTGCCAGCAGTTACAGGGCCCCAGGGGGCAATCAGCCCCAGCATTTT. This encodes CASSYRAPGGNQPQHF.

This clonotype was detected ten times or more. The chain has TRBV6-2 or TRBV6-3 and TRBJ2-7, with a tentative D call TRBD1 (6 bases). This CDR3 contains 15 residues. Trimming took off 4 bases at V and 1 base at J, with 14 bases between the two ends. The germline CDR1 and CDR2 sequences are MNHEY and SVGEGT. This CDR3 is CASSFPGTLSYEQYF. The DNA of the CDR3 is TGTGCCAGCAGTTTCCCCGGGACACTTTCCTACGAGCAGTACTTC.

The rearrangement links TRBV27 to TRBJ1-4, with TRBD1 matching 9 bases. The CDR3 has 15 amino acids. CDR1 is MNHEY, CDR2 SMNVEV, per germline (reference sequence). V lost 2 bases to trimming and J lost 8 bases; unmatched junction nucleotides: 6. The CDR3 DNA is TGTGCCAGCAGTTTAAGGACAGGGGCGCTCGAAAAACTGTTTTTT. The encoded protein is CASSLRTGALEKLFF.

This chain uses TRBV28 with TRBJ2-7; 7 bases match TRBD1. J was trimmed by 5 bases and V by 7 bases; bases with no gene match: 5. The CDR3 sequence is 12 residues long. Germline CDR1 is MDHEN and CDR2 is SYDVKM. CDR3 protein: CASTPTGNEQYF. CDR3 coding DNA: TGTGCCAGCACCCCGACAGGGAACGAGCAGTACTTC. Full variable domain (missing parts from reference TRBV28 and TRBJ2-7): DVKVTQSSRYLVKRTGEKVFLECVQDMDHENMFWYRQDPGLGLRLIYFSYDVKMKEKGDIPEGYSVSREKKERFSLILESASTNQTSMYLCASTPTGNEQYFGPGTRLTVT.

J is TRBJ2-7 and V is TRBV5-5; D call uncertain. V lost 2 bases and J lost 1, with 7 bases in between. The germline V gene encodes CDR1 SGHKS and CDR2 YYEKEE (reference sequence). CDR3 length equals 13 residues. CDR3 in DNA: TGTGCCAGCAGCTTTTCCGCTTCCTACGAGCAGTACTTC. Residues: CASSFSASYEQYF.